This T cell receptor (beta chain) was sequenced for a study of OX40 agonist ivuxolimab in advanced cancers. Profiled with immunoSEQ multiplex PCR; TCRdb holds only in-frame clones, not every one. This table has 56,000 or so clones, 65% to 85% appearing once. CDR1 and CDR2 (germline): SGHNT, YYREEE (reference sequence). V gave up 6 bases and J gave up 6 bases, with 20 bases separating them. CDR3 length equals 15 residues. The sequences come from CD4+ or CD8+ T cells sorted from blood, collected in a trial of the OX40 agonist ivuxolimab. The source is an adult with an advanced solid tumor such as melanoma, head and neck, liver or kidney cancer. The chain carries TRBV5-4 and TRBJ2-3, with D possibly being TRBD1 or TRBD2 (6 bases each). CDR3 region: CASKGATGAGDTQYF. CDR3 nucleotides: TGTGCCAGCAAGGGCGCAACGGGGGCTGGGGATACGCAGTATTTT.